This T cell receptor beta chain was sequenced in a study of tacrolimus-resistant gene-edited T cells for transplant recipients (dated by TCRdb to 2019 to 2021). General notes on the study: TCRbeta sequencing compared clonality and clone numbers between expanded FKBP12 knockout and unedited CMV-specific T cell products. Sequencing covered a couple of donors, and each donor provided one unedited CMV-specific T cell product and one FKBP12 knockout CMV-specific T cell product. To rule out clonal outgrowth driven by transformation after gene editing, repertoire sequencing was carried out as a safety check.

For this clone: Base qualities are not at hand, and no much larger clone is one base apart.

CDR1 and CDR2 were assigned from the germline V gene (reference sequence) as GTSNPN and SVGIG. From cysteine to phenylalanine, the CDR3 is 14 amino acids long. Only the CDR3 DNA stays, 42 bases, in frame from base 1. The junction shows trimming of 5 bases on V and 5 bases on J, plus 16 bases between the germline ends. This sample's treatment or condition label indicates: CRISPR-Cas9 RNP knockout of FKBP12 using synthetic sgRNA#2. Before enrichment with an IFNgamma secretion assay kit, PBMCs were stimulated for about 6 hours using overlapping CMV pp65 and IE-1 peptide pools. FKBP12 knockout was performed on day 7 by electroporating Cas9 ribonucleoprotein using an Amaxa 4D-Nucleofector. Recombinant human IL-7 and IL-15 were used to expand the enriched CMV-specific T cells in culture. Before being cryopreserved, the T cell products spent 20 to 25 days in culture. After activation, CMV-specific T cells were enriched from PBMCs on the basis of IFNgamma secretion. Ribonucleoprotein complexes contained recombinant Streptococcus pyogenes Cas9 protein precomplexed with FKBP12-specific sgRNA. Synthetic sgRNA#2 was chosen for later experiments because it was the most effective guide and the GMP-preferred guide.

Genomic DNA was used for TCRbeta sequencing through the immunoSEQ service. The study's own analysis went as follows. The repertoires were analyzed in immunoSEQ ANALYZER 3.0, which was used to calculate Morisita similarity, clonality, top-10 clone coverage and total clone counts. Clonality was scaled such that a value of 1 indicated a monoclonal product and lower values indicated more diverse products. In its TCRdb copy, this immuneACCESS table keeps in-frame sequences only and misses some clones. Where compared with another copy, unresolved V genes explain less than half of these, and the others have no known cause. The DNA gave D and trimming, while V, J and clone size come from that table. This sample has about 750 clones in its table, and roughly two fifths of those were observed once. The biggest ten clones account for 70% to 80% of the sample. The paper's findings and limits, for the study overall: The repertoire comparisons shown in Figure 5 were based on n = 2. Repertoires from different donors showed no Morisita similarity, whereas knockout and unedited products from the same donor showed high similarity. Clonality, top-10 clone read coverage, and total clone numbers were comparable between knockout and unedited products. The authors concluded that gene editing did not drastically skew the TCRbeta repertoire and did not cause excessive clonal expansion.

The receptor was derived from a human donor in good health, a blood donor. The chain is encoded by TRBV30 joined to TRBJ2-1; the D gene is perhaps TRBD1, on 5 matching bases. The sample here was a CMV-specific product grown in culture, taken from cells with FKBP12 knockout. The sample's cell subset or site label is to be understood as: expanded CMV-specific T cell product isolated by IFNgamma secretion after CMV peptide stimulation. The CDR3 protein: CAWSQGFRDNEQFF. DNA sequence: TGTGCCTGGTCGCAGGGTTTCCGTGACAATGAGCAGTTCTTC.